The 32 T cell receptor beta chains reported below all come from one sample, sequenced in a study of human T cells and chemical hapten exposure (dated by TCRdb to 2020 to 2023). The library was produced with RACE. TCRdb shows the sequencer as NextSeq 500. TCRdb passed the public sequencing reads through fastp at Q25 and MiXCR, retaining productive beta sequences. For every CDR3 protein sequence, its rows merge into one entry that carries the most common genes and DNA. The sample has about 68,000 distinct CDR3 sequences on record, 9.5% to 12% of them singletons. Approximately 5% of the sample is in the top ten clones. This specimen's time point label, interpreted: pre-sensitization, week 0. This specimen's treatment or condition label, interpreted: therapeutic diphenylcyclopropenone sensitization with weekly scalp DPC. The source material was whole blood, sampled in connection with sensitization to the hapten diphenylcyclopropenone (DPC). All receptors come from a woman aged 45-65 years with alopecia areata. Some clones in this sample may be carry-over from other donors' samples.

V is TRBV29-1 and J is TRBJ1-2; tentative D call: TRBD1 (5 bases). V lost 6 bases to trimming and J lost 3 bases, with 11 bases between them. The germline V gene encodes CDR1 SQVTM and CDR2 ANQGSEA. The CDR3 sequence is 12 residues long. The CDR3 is CSVLGDDYGYTF. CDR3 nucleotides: TGCAGCGTCCTGGGGGACGACTATGGCTACACCTTC. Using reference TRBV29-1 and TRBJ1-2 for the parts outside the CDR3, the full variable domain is SAVISQKPSRDICQRGTSLTIQCQVDSQVTMMFWYRQQPGQSLTLIATANQGSEATYESGFVIDKFPISRPNLTFSTLTVSNMSPEDSSIYLCSVLGDDYGYTFGSGTRLTVV.

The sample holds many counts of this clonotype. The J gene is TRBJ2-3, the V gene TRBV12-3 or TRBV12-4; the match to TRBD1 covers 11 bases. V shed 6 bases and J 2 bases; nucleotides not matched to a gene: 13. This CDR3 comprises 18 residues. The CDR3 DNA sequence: TGTGCCAGCAGCGAGCCGGGACAGGGGGGATCGGACACAGATACGCAGTATTTT. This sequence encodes CASSEPGQGGSDTDTQYF.

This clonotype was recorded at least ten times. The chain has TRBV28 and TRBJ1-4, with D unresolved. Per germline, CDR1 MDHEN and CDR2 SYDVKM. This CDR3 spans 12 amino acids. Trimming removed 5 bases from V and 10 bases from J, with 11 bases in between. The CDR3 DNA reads TGTGCCAGCAGTCAGTTTGGAGGAAAACTGTTTTTT. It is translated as CASSQFGGKLFF.

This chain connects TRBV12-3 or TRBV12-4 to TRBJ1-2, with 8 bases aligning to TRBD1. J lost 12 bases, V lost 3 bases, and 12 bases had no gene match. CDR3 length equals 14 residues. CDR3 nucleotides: TGTGCCAGCAGTTTCGGACAGGGTGTATCCCGAGACACCTTC. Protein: CASSFGQGVSRDTF.

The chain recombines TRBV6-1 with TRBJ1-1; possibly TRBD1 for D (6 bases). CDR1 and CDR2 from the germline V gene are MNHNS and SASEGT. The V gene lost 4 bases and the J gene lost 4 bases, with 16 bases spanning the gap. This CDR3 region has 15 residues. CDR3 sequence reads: CASSGNRVRGTEAFF. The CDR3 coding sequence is TGTGCCAGCAGTGGGAACAGGGTAAGGGGCACTGAAGCTTTCTTT.

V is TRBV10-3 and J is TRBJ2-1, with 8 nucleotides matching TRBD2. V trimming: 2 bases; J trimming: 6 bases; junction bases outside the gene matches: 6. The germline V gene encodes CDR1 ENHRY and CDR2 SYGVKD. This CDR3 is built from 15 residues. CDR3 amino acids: CAISETFGTSNEQFF. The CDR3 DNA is TGTGCCATCAGTGAGACTTTCGGGACTAGCAATGAGCAGTTCTTC.

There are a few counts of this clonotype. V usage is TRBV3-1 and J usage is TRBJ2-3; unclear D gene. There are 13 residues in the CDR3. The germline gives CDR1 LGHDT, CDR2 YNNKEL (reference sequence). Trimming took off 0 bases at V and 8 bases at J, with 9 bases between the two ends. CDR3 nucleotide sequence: TGTGCCAGCAGCCAAGATAGACCGGGTACGCAGTATTTT. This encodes CASSQDRPGTQYF.

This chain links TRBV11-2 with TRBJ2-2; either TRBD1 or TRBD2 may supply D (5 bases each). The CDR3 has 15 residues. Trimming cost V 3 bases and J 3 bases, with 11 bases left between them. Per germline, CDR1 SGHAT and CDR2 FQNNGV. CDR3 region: CASSFRLGDTGELFF. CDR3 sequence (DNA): TGTGCCAGCAGCTTTAGGCTGGGGGACACCGGGGAGCTGTTTTTT.

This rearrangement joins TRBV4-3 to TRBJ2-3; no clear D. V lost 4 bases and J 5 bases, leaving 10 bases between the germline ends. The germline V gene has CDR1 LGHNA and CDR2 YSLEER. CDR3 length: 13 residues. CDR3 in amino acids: CASSPINGDTQYF. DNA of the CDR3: TGCGCCAGCAGCCCCATTAACGGAGATACGCAGTATTTT.

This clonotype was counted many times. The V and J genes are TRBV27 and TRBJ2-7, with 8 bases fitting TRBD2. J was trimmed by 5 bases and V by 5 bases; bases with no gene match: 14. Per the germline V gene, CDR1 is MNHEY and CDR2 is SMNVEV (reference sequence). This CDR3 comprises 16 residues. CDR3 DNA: TGTGCCAGCAGTGCATTTGGCGGGGGGATGGTGAACGAGCAGTACTTC. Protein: CASSAFGGGMVNEQYF.

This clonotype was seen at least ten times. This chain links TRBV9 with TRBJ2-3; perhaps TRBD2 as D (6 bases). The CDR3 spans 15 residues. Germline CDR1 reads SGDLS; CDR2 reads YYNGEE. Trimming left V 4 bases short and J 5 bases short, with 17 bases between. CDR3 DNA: TGTGCCAGCAGCTCCCGGGACTCAGGACAAGATACGCAGTATTTT. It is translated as CASSSRDSGQDTQYF.

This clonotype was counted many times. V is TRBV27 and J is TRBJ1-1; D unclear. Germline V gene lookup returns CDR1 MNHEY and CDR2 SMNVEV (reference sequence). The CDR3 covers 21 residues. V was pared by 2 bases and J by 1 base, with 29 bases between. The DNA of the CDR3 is TGTGCCAGCAGTTTAAGGTGGCAGTCTTACTTAACCGCAAATTCGAACACTGAAGCTTTCTTT. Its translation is CASSLRWQSYLTANSNTEAFF.

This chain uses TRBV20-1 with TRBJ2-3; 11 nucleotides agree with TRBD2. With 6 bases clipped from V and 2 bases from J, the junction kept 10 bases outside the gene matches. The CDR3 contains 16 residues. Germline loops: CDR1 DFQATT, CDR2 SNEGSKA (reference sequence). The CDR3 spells CSALVLAGGLTDTQYF. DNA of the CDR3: TGCAGTGCCCTAGTCCTAGCGGGGGGACTCACAGATACGCAGTATTTT.

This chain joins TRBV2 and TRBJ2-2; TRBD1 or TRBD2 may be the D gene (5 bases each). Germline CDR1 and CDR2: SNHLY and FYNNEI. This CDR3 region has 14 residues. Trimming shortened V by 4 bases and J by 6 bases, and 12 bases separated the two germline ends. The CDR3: CASSAGTRAGELFF. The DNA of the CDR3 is TGTGCCAGCAGTGCAGGGACGCGCGCCGGGGAGCTGTTTTTT.

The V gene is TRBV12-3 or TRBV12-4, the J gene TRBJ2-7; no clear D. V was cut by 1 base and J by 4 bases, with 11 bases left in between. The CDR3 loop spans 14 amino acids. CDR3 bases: TGTGCCAGCAGTTTAGGTCCCGAGGAATACGAGCAGTACTTC. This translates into CASSLGPEEYEQYF.

The CDR3 DNA reads TGCAGTGCCGAGGGACAGGGGGAGACAGATACGCAGTATTTT. It translates to CSAEGQGETDTQYF. The chain links TRBV20-1 to TRBJ2-3, with 11 bases that match TRBD1. V lost 6 bases, J lost 3 bases, and 5 bases stayed unmatched. There are 14 residues in the CDR3. CDR1 and CDR2 from the germline V gene are DFQATT and SNEGSKA (reference sequence).

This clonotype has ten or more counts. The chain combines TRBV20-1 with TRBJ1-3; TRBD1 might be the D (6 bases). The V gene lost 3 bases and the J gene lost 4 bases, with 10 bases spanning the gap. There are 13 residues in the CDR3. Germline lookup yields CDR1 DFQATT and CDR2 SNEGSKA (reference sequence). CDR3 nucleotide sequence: TGCAGTGCTAGCCCGACAGGCGGAAACACCATATATTTT. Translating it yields CSASPTGGNTIYF.

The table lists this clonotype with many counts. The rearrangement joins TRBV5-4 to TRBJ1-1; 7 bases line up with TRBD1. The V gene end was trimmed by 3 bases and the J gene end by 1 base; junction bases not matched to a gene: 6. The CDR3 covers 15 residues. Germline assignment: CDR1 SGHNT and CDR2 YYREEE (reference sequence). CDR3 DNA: TGTGCCAGCAGCTACCGGGACAGCCCGAACACTGAAGCTTTCTTT. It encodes CASSYRDSPNTEAFF.

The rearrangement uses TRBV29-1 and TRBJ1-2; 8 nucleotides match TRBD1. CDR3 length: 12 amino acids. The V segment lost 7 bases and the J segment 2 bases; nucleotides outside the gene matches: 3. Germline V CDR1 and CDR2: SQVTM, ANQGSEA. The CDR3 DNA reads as TGCAGCGCTGGACAGGGAAACTATGGCTACACCTTC. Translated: CSAGQGNYGYTF.

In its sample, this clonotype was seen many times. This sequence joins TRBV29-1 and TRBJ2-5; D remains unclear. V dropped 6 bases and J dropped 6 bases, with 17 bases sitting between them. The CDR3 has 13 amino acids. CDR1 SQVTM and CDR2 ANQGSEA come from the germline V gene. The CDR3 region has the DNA TGCAGCGTAAACAGTGGGCAAGGACAGACCCAGTACTTC. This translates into CSVNSGQGQTQYF.

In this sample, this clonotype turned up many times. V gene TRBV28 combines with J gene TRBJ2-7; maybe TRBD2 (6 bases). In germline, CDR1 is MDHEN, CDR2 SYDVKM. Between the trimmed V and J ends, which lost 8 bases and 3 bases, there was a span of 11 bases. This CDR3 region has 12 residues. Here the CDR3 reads CASSRGIYEQYF. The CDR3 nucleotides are TGTGCCAGCTCACGGGGGATCTACGAGCAGTACTTC.

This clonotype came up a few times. CDR3 in amino acids: CASSAGSDTQYF. DNA of the CDR3: TGTGCCAGCAGTGCTGGATCAGATACGCAGTATTTT. The chain is built from TRBV2 and TRBJ2-3; D gene uncertain. CDR3 length: 12 amino acids. Deletions cut 4 bases from V and 4 bases from J, with 6 bases between. Germline V lookup: CDR1 SNHLY, CDR2 FYNNEI.

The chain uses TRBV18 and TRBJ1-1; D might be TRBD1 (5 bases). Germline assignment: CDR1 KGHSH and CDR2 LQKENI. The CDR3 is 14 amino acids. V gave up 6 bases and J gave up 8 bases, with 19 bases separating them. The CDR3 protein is CASSARTPDVEAFF. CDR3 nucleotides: TGTGCCAGCTCCGCCCGGACACCGGACGTCGAAGCTTTCTTT.

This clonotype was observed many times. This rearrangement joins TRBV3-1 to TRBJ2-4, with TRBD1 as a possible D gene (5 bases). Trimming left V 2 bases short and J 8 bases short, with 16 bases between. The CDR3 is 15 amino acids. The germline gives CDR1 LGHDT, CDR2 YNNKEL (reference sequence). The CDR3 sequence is CASSQQGYARDIQYF. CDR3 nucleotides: TGTGCCAGCAGCCAACAGGGCTACGCCAGGGACATTCAGTACTTC.

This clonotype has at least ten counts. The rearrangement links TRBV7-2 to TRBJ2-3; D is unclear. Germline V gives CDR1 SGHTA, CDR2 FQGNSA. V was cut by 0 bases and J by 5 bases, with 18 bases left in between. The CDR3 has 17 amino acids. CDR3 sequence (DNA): TGTGCCAGCAGCTTAGCGCCCGGTGGCCAGTACATAGATACGCAGTATTTT. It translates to CASSLAPGGQYIDTQYF.

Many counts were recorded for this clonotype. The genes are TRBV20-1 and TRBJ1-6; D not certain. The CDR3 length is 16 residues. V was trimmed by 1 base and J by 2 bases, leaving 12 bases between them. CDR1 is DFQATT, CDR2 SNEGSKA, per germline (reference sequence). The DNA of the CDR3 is TGCAGTGCTAGAGTCGCAATACGGGCCTATAATTCACCCCTCCACTTT. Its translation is CSARVAIRAYNSPLHF.

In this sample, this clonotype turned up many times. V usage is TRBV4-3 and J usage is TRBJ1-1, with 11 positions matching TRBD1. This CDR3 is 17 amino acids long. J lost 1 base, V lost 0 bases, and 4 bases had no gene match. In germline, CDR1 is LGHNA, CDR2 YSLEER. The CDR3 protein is CASSQDWDRGGNTEAFF. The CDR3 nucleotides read TGCGCCAGCAGCCAAGATTGGGACAGGGGGGGGAACACTGAAGCTTTCTTT.

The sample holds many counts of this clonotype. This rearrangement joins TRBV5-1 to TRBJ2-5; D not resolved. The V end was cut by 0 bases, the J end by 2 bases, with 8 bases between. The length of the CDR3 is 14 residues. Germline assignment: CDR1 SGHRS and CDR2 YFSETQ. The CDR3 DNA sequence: TGCGCCAGCAGCTTGGAACAGTATCAAGAGACCCAGTACTTC. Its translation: CASSLEQYQETQYF.

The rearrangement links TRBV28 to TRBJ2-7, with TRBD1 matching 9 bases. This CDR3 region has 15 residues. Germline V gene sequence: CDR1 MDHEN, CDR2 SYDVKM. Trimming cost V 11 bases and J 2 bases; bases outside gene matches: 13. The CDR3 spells CAGCKAGQGTYEQYF. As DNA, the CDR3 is TGTGCCGGTTGTAAGGCGGGACAGGGAACCTACGAGCAGTACTTC.

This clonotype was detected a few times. DNA of the CDR3: TGTGCCACCCTTATAAGAGGAACTCAGAACACCGGGGAGCTGTTTTTT. It is translated as CATLIRGTQNTGELFF. The gene calls are TRBV7-8 and TRBJ2-2; the D is unclear. The CDR3 totals 16 residues. Deletions cut 10 bases from V and 1 base from J, with 19 bases between. CDR1 and CDR2 from the germline V gene are SGHVS and FQNEAQ.

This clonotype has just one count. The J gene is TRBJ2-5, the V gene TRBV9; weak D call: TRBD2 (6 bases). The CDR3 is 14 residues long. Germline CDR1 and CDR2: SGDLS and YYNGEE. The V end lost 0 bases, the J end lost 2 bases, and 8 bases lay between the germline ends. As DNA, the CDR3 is TGTGCCAGCAGCGTAGGCGGGGTTCAAGAGACCCAGTACTTC. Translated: CASSVGGVQETQYF.

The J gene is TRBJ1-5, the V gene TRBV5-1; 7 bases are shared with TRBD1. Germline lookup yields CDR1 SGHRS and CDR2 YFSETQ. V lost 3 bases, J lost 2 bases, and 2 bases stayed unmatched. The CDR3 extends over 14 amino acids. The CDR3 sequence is CASSSGTGNQPQHF. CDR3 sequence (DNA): TGCGCCAGCAGCTCCGGGACAGGCAATCAGCCCCAGCATTTT. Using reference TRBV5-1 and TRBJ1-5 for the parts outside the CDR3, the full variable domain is KAGVTQTPRYLIKTRGQQVTLSCSPISGHRSVSWYQQTPGQGLQFLFEYFSETQRNKGNFPGRFSGRQFSNSRSEMNVSTLELGDSALYLCASSSGTGNQPQHFGDGTRLSIL.